One and the same sample provided the 4 T cell receptor beta chains below, sequenced in a study of shared clonotypes between healthy human individuals (dated by TCRdb to between 2020 and 2021). Libraries were made using the immunoSEQ multiplex PCR assay. TCRdb stores this immuneACCESS table with in-frame sequences only. Part of the clones is absent; in the studies checked, under half of the shortfall reflects unresolved V genes, and no reason is known for the rest. The sample records hundreds of thousands of clones, around 72% of which are singletons. The ten top clones hold approximately 2% of the sample. Sequencing was carried out using memory CD4+ T cells sorted from blood. The cell subset or site label for this specimen denotes: CD45RA-negative fraction. The receptors come from a woman in her thirties in good health.

About this clone: This sample also contains other DNA sequences that code for the same CDR3. V gene TRBV2 combines with J gene TRBJ1-5; D is unclear. CDR1 and CDR2 (germline): SNHLY, FYNNEI. This CDR3 spans 15 amino acids. V gave up 4 bases and J gave up 0 bases, with 10 bases separating them. Written as DNA, the CDR3 is TGTGCCAGCAGTGTAGTTAGATATAGCAATCAGCCCCAGCATTTT. The encoded protein is CASSVVRYSNQPQHF.

This clone occurred a few times. Here the CDR3 reads CASSKYHGGSYEQYF. The CDR3 coding sequence is TGTGCCAGTAGTAAATATCACGGGGGCTCCTACGAGCAGTACTTC. The chain combines TRBV19 with TRBJ2-7; weak D call: TRBD2 (6 bases). CDR3 length: 15 amino acids. CDR1 and CDR2 (germline): LNHDA, SQIVND (reference sequence). Trimming took off 4 bases at V and 0 bases at J, with 13 bases between the two ends.

This clone was seen just once. The rearrangement uses TRBV19 and TRBJ2-3; 13 nucleotides match TRBD2. The CDR3 runs 17 residues. V lost 7 bases to trimming and J lost 5 bases; unmatched junction nucleotides: 12. Germline V CDR1 and CDR2: LNHDA, SQIVND (reference sequence). The CDR3 coding sequence is TGTGCCAGTACTGACGCCGGACTAGCGGGAGTTCGAGATACGCAGTATTTT. It specifies CASTDAGLAGVRDTQYF.

This chain links TRBV27 with TRBJ1-2; 8 positions agree with TRBD1. The CDR3 consists of 14 residues. V trimming: 3 bases; J trimming: 6 bases; junction bases outside the gene matches: 6. CDR1 is MNHEY and CDR2 is SMNVEV in the germline V gene (reference sequence). Here the CDR3 reads CASSFQDRGHGYTF. The CDR3 coding sequence is TGTGCCAGCAGTTTCCAAGACAGGGGCCATGGCTACACCTTC.